This T cell receptor beta chain was sequenced in a study of CD8 T cells in ankylosing spondylitis (dated by TCRdb to 2016 to 2017). Background on the whole study: The study profiled T cell receptor beta repertoires in healthy donors and ankylosing spondylitis patients to find disease-linked TCR variants. The full study cohort comprised about 23 ankylosing spondylitis patients and some 100 healthy donors. Peripheral blood was sampled, and synovial fluid was additionally collected from ankylosing spondylitis patients. What the study reported, not specific to this receptor: Some of the motif variants had been reported before in the synovial fluid and blood of reactive arthritis patients, a finding that suggests common disease-initiation mechanisms. A TCR beta motif made up of several highly homologous amino acid variants appeared to be characteristic of blood from ankylosing spondylitis patients. The disease-linked clones were reported to be significantly enriched in matched synovial fluid samples from ankylosing spondylitis patients. The disease-linked clones had a CD8+ phenotype and were found at relatively low frequencies in peripheral blood.

TCRdb records Illumina HiSeq 2500 as the sequencer. Quantitative 5'-RACE with molecular barcodes was the method used to prepare the TCR beta libraries. Regarding the original processing steps: To identify disease-linked TCR variants, a new computational method was used, one built on a probabilistic model of VDJ rearrangement. Using fastp at Q25 and MiXCR, TCRdb reprocessed the public reads and kept productive beta chains. Duplicate CDR3 protein sequences are folded into a single record with the most common DNA and genes. The V and J calls follow TCRdb's processing rather than the paper's. In all, the sample holds 200,000 to 300,000 distinct CDR3 sequences, and 20% to 30% of those were seen once. The ten biggest clones cover more than 0.6% of the sample. This clonotype was counted many times. Which antigen it targets is not known. Per-nucleotide qualities are absent, and no much larger clonotype sits a single base away.

As encoded in the germline V gene (reference sequence), CDR1 is DFQATT while CDR2 is SNEGSKA. Relative to germline, V is 1 base shorter and J is 0 bases shorter, with 10 bases between their ends. CDR3 length: 14 amino acids, cysteine to phenylalanine. The sequence is cut down to CDR3 DNA, 42 bases in frame from base 1. Sequencing was carried out using blood, either unsorted or a sorted T cell fraction (not recorded which). The sequence came from a male donor with ankylosing spondylitis or in good health (not recorded which). The V and J genes are TRBV20-1 and TRBJ2-7, with no reliable assignment of the D segment. The CDR3 here reads CSARAAQYSYEQYF. The DNA sequence is TGCAGTGCTAGAGCGGCACAGTACTCCTACGAGCAGTACTTC.